The rows below give T cell receptor beta chains drawn from one sample of a study of cytomegalovirus exposure and HLA in healthy donors. The method was immunoSEQ multiplex PCR; TCRdb's version includes in-frame clones alone and lacks a portion of them. Of over 60,000 clones in the sample, over 70% were seen once. Sequencing used PBMCs. Source of these receptors: a man in his 70s in good health and CMV-seronegative. CDR3s leave out the opening cysteine and the closing phenylalanine or tryptophan.

cdr3_aa j_call v_call
ASYGPYLSGNTIY TRBJ1-3 TRBV28
ASSPEGSYGYT TRBJ1-2 TRBV18
ASSQWKGETQY TRBJ2-5 TRBV4-1
ASSSSGTNTGELF TRBJ2-2 TRBV6-5
SAADRLINNEQF TRBJ2-1 TRBV29-1
ASSPWGQGRGYT TRBJ1-2 TRBV18
ASSSPGAGKVGGYT TRBJ1-2 TRBV5-1
ASSQGTGPFLEAF TRBJ1-1 TRBV7-2
ASNTGTVPYEQY TRBJ2-7 TRBV7-9
ATNRIEAPNTEAF TRBJ1-1 TRBV19
ASSQQGTSEQF TRBJ2-1 TRBV6-5
ASGSGLAEQY . TRBV10-2
SVDARASSYNEQF TRBJ2-1 TRBV29-1
ASRADYGYT TRBJ1-2 TRBV7-9
ASSPGQPYEQY TRBJ2-7 TRBV5-4
ASSLMLGGGELF TRBJ2-2 TRBV7-9
ASSFNRNTEAF TRBJ1-1 TRBV11-2
ASSPGTGGAKLF TRBJ1-4 TRBV18
ASSAARGQPQH TRBJ1-5 TRBV10-1
ASSIQLRDFQNEQF TRBJ2-1 TRBV11-2
ASSFSPGTGGNTQY TRBJ2-3 TRBV7-2
ASSRRTSGSTDTQY TRBJ2-3 TRBV2
ASSLRTGRNTEAF TRBJ1-1 TRBV5-8
ASSPREGASQPQH TRBJ1-5 TRBV18
ASSHRAPGGNTEAF TRBJ1-1 TRBV11-2
ASSWTLVVGAWPQH TRBJ1-5 TRBV5-4
ASSSGQGAYEQY TRBJ2-7 TRBV19
ASSRGGAKVAEAF TRBJ1-1 TRBV7-9
ASSLGQTQETQY TRBJ2-5 TRBV5-1
ASSIGAGTNTEAF TRBJ1-1 TRBV19
ASSQDRTGASSYNEQF TRBJ2-1 TRBV4-3
SLQGFREPHQETQY TRBJ2-5 TRBV29-1
ASSPYGLAASSYNEQF TRBJ2-1 TRBV18
AWSQGNGNQPQH TRBJ1-5 TRBV30
ASSEYGTGIGGNTIY TRBJ1-3 TRBV6-1
ASSLDLAGSETQY TRBJ2-5 TRBV5-1
AWSGDRGAPIRAGELF TRBJ2-2 TRBV30
ASSIGVGTGELF TRBJ2-2 TRBV19
ASISYNEQF TRBJ2-1 TRBV5-4
ASSFEATGGSPLH TRBJ1-6 TRBV11-2
ASSGYRGLEDTEAF TRBJ1-1 TRBV5-8
ASSLYRTDPQETQY TRBJ2-5 TRBV5-1
ASSVRASEAF TRBJ1-1 TRBV18
AWDRGQGGELF TRBJ2-2 TRBV30
ASSPSGQTTDTQY TRBJ2-3 TRBV5-1
AWTRTALPSTEAF TRBJ1-1 TRBV30
SADSLETQY TRBJ2-5 TRBV20-1
ASSILADSYEQY TRBJ2-7 TRBV11-2
ASSLGAKKVAF TRBJ1-1 TRBV5-6
SVHRQDQGTEAF TRBJ1-1 TRBV29-1
AWGPGQRTYNEQF TRBJ2-1 TRBV30
ASRRTGGEY TRBJ2-7 TRBV2